A single sample is the source of the 9 T cell receptor beta chains below, sequenced in a study of Graves' ophthalmopathy and Graves' hyperthyroidism. The TCR beta CDR3 regions underwent amplification from RNA transcripts. Amplification began with first-round RT-PCR using HTBI primers, then second-round multiplex PCR was performed. MiXCR, run by TCRdb on the multiplex PCR reads, gives a single entry per CDR3 protein. The table has more than 1,000,000 distinct CDR3 sequences, about 38% seen once. The material sequenced was peripheral blood or thyroid tissue (not recorded which). These receptors all stem from an adult man with Graves' hyperthyroidism.

There are many counts of this clonotype. CDR3 in DNA: TGTGCCAGCAGTCCCGAGAGTGGCTACACCTTC. This translates into CASSPESGYTF. The gene calls are TRBV6-6 and TRBJ1-2; D ambiguous. CDR3 length: 11 residues. Trimming pared 5 bases from V and 7 bases from J, leaving 8 bases between. CDR1 and CDR2 from the germline V gene are MNHNY and SVGAGI (reference sequence).

This clonotype was seen at least ten times. The chain combines TRBV29-1 with TRBJ1-2; 7 bases align to TRBD1. Germline trimming cut 1 base from V and 4 bases from J; bases unmatched to any gene: 6. This CDR3 has 14 residues. The germline CDR1 and CDR2 sequences are SQVTM and ANQGSEA. CDR3 coding DNA: TGCAGCGTTGAAGGACAGGGACTACCCTATGGCTACACCTTC. Encoded protein: CSVEGQGLPYGYTF.

This chain joins TRBV6-2 or TRBV6-3 and TRBJ1-5; the match to TRBD1 covers 8 bases. The CDR3 spans 12 residues. J was trimmed by 15 bases and V by 1 base; bases with no gene match: 5. Germline CDR1 reads MNHEY; CDR2 reads SVGEGT. CDR3 coding DNA: TGTGCCAGCAGTTACTGGGACAGGCCGGCGCATTTT. Translated: CASSYWDRPAHF.

This clonotype showed up many times. The chain joins TRBV7-8 to TRBJ1-5, with D maybe TRBD1 (5 bases). The V gene's germline CDR1 is SGHVS and CDR2 FQNEAQ. This CDR3 region has 14 residues. V lost 5 bases and J lost 7, with 15 bases in between. DNA for the CDR3: TGTGCCAGCAGCCACGGCGGCAGGGCCCAGCCCCAGCATTTT. Protein: CASSHGGRAQPQHF.

The rearrangement uses TRBV7-2 and TRBJ2-5; 12 nucleotides agree with TRBD2. The CDR3 extends over 15 amino acids. Unmatched junction bases numbered 7, after V lost 5 bases and J lost 6 bases. The V gene's germline CDR1 is SGHTA and CDR2 FQGNSA. Here the CDR3 DNA reads TGTGCCAGCAGCCCCACTAGCGGGAGGTCGAAGACCCAGTACTTC. Translated: CASSPTSGRSKTQYF.

This clonotype was counted at least ten times. J is TRBJ2-7 and V is TRBV7-8, with 7 bases lining up with TRBD2. The CDR3 is made up of 14 amino acids. Germline loops: CDR1 SGHVS, CDR2 FQNEAQ. V lost 5 bases, J lost 5 bases, and 9 bases stayed unmatched. CDR3 in amino acids: CASSPAGRSHEQYF. The DNA for the CDR3 is TGTGCCAGCAGCCCCGCCGGGAGGAGCCACGAGCAGTACTTC. Drawing the rest from reference TRBV7-8 and TRBJ2-7, the complete variable domain is GAGVSQSPRYKVAKRGQDVALRCDPISGHVSLFWYQQALGQGPEFLTYFQNEAQLDKSGLPSDRFFAERPEGSVSTLKIQRTQQEDSAVYLCASSPAGRSHEQYFGPGTRLTVT.

The rearrangement joins TRBV20-1 to TRBJ2-2, with D uncertain. Germline assignment: CDR1 DFQATT and CDR2 SNEGSKA (reference sequence). The length of the CDR3 is 13 residues. Between the trimmed V and J ends, which lost 6 bases and 6 bases, there was a span of 14 bases. CDR3 DNA sequence: TGCAGTGCGTGGACCCCTGGGCCCGGGGAGCTGTTTTTT. This translates into CSAWTPGPGELFF.

The rearrangement uses TRBV10-3 and TRBJ1-6, with D possibly TRBD1 on 6 matching bases. The V gene's germline CDR1 is ENHRY and CDR2 SYGVKD. Deletions cut 3 bases from V and 8 bases from J, with 17 bases between. The CDR3 is made up of 16 amino acids. The CDR3 nucleotides are TGTGCCATCAGTGACGGGGGCGGGGGACTTGATTCACCCCTCCACTTT. Translation gives CAISDGGGGLDSPLHF.

The chain recombines TRBV20-1 with TRBJ1-6; unclear D gene. The germline gives CDR1 DFQATT, CDR2 SNEGSKA (reference sequence). V was clipped by 3 bases and J by 13 bases, with 13 bases between them. This CDR3 comprises 12 residues. The CDR3 loop is CSASGGNQPLHF. In nucleotides, the CDR3 is TGCAGTGCTAGTGGAGGGAATCAGCCCCTCCACTTT.